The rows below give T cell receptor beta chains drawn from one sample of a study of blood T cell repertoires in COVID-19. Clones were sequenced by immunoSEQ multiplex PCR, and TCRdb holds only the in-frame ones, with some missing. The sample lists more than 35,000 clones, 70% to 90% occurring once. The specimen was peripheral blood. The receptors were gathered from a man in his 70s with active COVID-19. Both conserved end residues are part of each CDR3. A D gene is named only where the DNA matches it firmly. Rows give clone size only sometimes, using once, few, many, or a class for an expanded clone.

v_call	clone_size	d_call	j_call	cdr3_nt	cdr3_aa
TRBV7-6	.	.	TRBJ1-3	TGTGCCAGCAGCTTAGAGTGGGAGAATGGAAACACCATATATTTT	CASSLEWENGNTIYF
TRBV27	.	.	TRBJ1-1	TGTGCCAGCAGTTTTTCCAGGGTGGGTCGGTTAAACACTGAAGCTTTCTTT	CASSFSRVGRLNTEAFF
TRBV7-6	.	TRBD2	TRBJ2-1	TGTGCCAGCAGCTTAGGGGGACTAGCGGGACCCTCCTACAATGAGCAGTTCTTC	CASSLGGLAGPSYNEQFF
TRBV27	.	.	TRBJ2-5	TGTGCCAGCAGTCCGGGGATCTCACAAGAGACCCAGTACTTC	CASSPGISQETQYF
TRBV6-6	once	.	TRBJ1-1	TGTGCCAGCAGTTACTCGGGCAGGGCAGGGACTGAAGCTTTCTTT	CASSYSGRAGTEAFF
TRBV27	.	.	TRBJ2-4	TGTGCCAGCAGTTTCCTCCGTGTGAGGGAGGAGGGGCTGGCCAAAAACATTCAGTACTTC	CASSFLRVREEGLAKNIQYF
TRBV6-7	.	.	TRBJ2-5	TGTGCCAGCACCGGGCTCAGGGTAGGGCAAGAGACCCAGTACTTC	CASTGLRVGQETQYF
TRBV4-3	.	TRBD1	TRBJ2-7	TGCGCCAGCAGCCGAGGAGACAGGGTTGACGAGCAGTACTTC	CASSRGDRVDEQYF
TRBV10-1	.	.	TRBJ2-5	TGCGCCAGCATTCCCTTGGTTGAGAAAAAGGGGCAAGAGACCCAGTACTTC	CASIPLVEKKGQETQYF
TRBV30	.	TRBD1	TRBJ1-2	TGTGCCTGGAGTGCTCAGGGGGCGGGTGGCTACACCTTC	CAWSAQGAGGYTF
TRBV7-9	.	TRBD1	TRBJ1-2	TGTGCCAGCAGTCCGGGACAGGGATCTTTCTGGGGTGGCTACACCTTC	CASSPGQGSFWGGYTF
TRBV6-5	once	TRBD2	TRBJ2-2	TGTGCCAGCAGTTCCTTGGCGGGAGAGTCCGGGGAGCTGTTTTTT	CASSSLAGESGELFF
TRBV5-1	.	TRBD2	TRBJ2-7	TGCGCCAGCAGCTTAGCGGGGAGAACCTACGAGCAGTACTTC	CASSLAGRTYEQYF
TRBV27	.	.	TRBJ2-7	TGTGCCAGCAGTCCCACCGGGACATTCTCCTACGAGCAGTACTTC	CASSPTGTFSYEQYF
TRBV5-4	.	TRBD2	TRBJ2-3	TGTGCCAGCAGCTTGGGCGGGGGGGCCGCAGATACGCAGTATTTT	CASSLGGGAADTQYF
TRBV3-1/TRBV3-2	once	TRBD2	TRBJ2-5	TGTGCCAGCAGCCAAGACCGGGCAGCGGGGGGGCGAGAGACCCAGTACTTC	CASSQDRAAGGRETQYF
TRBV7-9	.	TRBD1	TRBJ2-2	TGTGCCAGCAGCCGGGACAGGGGTAACACCGGGGAGCTGTTTTTT	CASSRDRGNTGELFF
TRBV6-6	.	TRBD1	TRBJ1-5	TGTGCCGGGAGCCGGGACAGTCTCAATCAGCCCCAGCATTTT	CAGSRDSLNQPQHF
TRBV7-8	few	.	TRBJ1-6	TGTGCCAGCAGCCGAGGACAGCAAGATTCACCCCTCCACTTT	CASSRGQQDSPLHF
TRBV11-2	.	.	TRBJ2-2	TGTGCCAGCAGCGTTAGATCCGGGACCGGGGAGCTGTTTTTT	CASSVRSGTGELFF
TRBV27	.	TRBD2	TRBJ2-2	TGTGCCAGCAACTCTGTGAGGGGACTAGATGGGAGCGGGGAGCTGTTTTTT	CASNSVRGLDGSGELFF
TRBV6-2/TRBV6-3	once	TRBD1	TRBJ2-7	TGTGCCAGCAGTCGGACAGGGACCTACGAGCAGTACTTC	CASSRTGTYEQYF
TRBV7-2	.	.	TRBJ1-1	TGTGCCAGCAGCCTGAGCAAAATGAACACTGAAGCTTTCTTT	CASSLSKMNTEAFF
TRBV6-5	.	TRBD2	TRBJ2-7	TGTGCCAGCGGCGGGACTAGAATCTACGAGCAGTACTTC	CASGGTRIYEQYF
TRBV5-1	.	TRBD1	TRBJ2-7	TGCGCCAGCAGGGGGTCTCGGGACAGGTCAGCCTACGAGCAGTACTTC	CASRGSRDRSAYEQYF
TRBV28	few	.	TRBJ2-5	TGTGCCAGCAGTTCACGGGTTATGGCATGGGAGACCCAGTACTTC	CASSSRVMAWETQYF
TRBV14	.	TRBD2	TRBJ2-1	TGTGCCAGCAGCCTAATATGGACTAGCGGAATCTACAGCAATGAGCAGTTCTTC	CASSLIWTSGIYSNEQFF
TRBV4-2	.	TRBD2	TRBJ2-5	TGTGCCAGCAGCCAAGATGGCGGGAGCTACCAAGAGACCCAGTACTTC	CASSQDGGSYQETQYF
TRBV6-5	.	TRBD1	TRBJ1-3	TGTGCCAGCAGCTCCGAGGGGGCTGGTGGAAACACCATATATTTT	CASSSEGAGGNTIYF
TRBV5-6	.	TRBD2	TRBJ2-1	TGTGCCAGCAGAAATACTCCCGGGACTAGCGGGATGGGTGAGCAGTTCTTC	CASRNTPGTSGMGEQFF
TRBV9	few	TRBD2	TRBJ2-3	TGTGCCAGCAGCGTCCGGGACTACACAGATACGCAGTATTTT	CASSVRDYTDTQYF